This T cell receptor beta chain was sequenced in a study of cytomegalovirus exposure and HLA in healthy donors listed by TCRdb under 2017. A note on the overall study: In an earlier analysis of approximately 640 of the donors, about 260 Gb of sequence data and 117 million unique TCR beta sequences from about 180 million T cells were reported. Roughly 300 gigabases of sequencing data and around 85 million unique TCR sequences made up an early release that covered several hundred HLA-typed donors. Of the 350 to 450 genotyped donors, 65% to 90% fell in the genetic ancestry cluster associated with self-reported Caucasian donors. The study was designed to test whether signatures of past pathogen exposure could be identified by cataloging public T cell receptors. The study used immunosequencing to profile the T cell repertoires of around 600 subjects and linked those repertoires to cytomegalovirus serostatus. In addition to the first cohort of 666 subjects, a separate validation cohort of about 120 different subjects was used. To predict cytomegalovirus infection status, the study combined high-throughput TCR immunosequencing, statistical association of individual TCRs with disease status, and machine learning. A later analysis re-analyzed previously published TCR beta repertoires from approximately 670 donors and added high-resolution HLA genotyping to study TCR occurrence patterns. The later analysis used no new phenotypic data to find candidate immune exposures, relying instead on TCR beta sequences and their occurrence across donors. An earlier analysis of around 540 of the donors applied high-throughput TCR beta sequencing to assess whether each TCR beta V gene segment acted as functional or pseudogenic. Donor age, sex, ethnicity and CMV serostatus were compiled alongside the repertoire data. A later genetic analysis used genome-wide SNP genotypes for 398 of the 666 donors, treating that subset as a discovery cohort. All discovery cohort repertoires had been generated using a single sequencing platform. HLA typing covered class I and class II loci at four-digit resolution. The number of typed donors differed by locus: about 629-630 for A, B, C, DRB1 and DQB1; 522 for DQA1; around 580 for DPA1; and around 450 for DPB1. Because of strong linkage in the cohort, roughly five DR-DQ haplotypes were treated as single units for association and clustering. On average, roughly 250,000 unique TCR beta nucleotide sequences were sequenced per donor among roughly 430 genotyped donors of the cohort, with about 19% of those sequences being non-productive.

The protocol used for the library was the immunoSEQ multiplex PCR assay. A mixture of 60 forward primers for TCR Vbeta segments and 13 reverse primers for TCR Jbeta segments was used in the multiplex PCR. Amplification of the CDR3 region of rearranged TCR beta genes was performed with a multiplex PCR assay on genomic DNA. The amplified TCR beta libraries were sequenced on the Illumina HiSeq System as 87-base-pair reads. Per the source publication's procedure: In a later analysis, tens of millions of unique TCR beta chains were counted across the 500 to 700 repertoires, and roughly 10 million of these chains were shared by at least two donors. A nearest-neighbor algorithm error-corrected the raw reads and collapsed the reads into unique sequences, merging closely related sequences to remove PCR and sequencing errors. To assign V, D and J gene segments, CDR3 sequences were aligned to IMGT reference sequences. For a sequence to be retained, a match of at least six nucleotides to both a V gene segment and a J gene segment was required. A rearrangement was called productive if the CDR3 had no stop codons and remained in frame with V and J, and every other rearrangement was called non-productive. Following IMGT convention, CDR3 was defined as the stretch from the second conserved V-encoded cysteine up to the conserved J-encoded phenylalanine. The earlier analysis of about 620 of the donors excluded sequences that lacked an unambiguous match to a single V gene segment. An earlier analysis of 587 of the donors called V segments functional above 56.7% productive rearrangements and segregating when the between-donor standard deviation exceeded 5%. A statistical classification framework was built for diagnosing cytomegalovirus status from the catalog of TCR beta chain sequences. V and J gene assignment, in a later analysis, came from comparing TCR nucleotide sequences with IMGT/GENE-DB human TR gene sequences. In a later analysis, CDR3 sequences and most-parsimonious VDJ recombination scenarios were assigned using the TCRdist pipeline. In a later analysis, each TCR beta chain was defined by its CDR3 amino acid sequence together with its V-gene family, and reads lacking a unique V-gene family were excluded. To address suspected cross-contamination and a sequencing artifact, a later analysis removed several hundred highly shared, low-generation-probability nucleotide sequences. In a later analysis, a clonal expansion index was calculated for each public chain from normalized within-repertoire ranks of inferred template counts. In a later analysis, generation probabilities were computed using a VDJ recombination model fitted to out-of-frame rearrangements, and the results were checked against IGoR. In a later analysis, TCR-TCR, TCR-HLA and TCR-CMV co-occurrence was scored with hypergeometric tests, and a repertoire-size bias correction was applied to TCR pairs. False discovery rates were estimated in a later analysis by permuting HLA or CMV assignments 20 times. In a later analysis, co-occurring TCRs were grouped using DBSCAN, with TCRdist sequence similarity added in when clustering inside HLA-allele-positive subsets. For co-occurrence clustering, repertoires with fewer than 30,000 or more than 120,000 public chains were excluded, along with about five repertoires with anomalous nucleotide sharing. Sourced from immuneACCESS, this table was stored by TCRdb with only in-frame sequences that have V and J called. A share of the clones is absent; for the studies checked, an unresolved V gene accounts for under half, and the remainder has no known explanation. The V and J calls and clone size are taken from that table; D and trimming were inferred from the DNA. This sample lists under 200,000 clones; around 68% were detected once. Together, the top ten hold roughly 1.5% of the sample.

The cohort comprised 670 or so healthy bone marrow donors. At the time of sampling, all cohort members were nominally healthy, though unrecorded immune exposures were likely present. The donor was CMV seronegative and belonged to the group of over 350 seronegative cohort members. Every donor gave a peripheral blood sample, and the peripheral blood mononuclear cells from that sample were used for TCR beta sequencing. Genomic DNA was extracted from the blood cell samples with the Qiagen DNeasy Blood Extraction Kit. About this clone: Its antigen has not been determined. Base qualities are not at hand, and no much larger clone is one base apart.

Measured from the cysteine to the phenylalanine, the CDR3 is 15 residues long. Here the CDR3 DNA is all that survives: 45 bases in frame from base 1. V is shortened by 1 base, J by 5 bases, and the region joining them spans 16 bases. For CDR1 and CDR2, the germline V gene lists SGHRS and YFSETQ. On the study overall, not on this receptor specifically: The classifier was reported to diagnose cytomegalovirus status with high specificity and sensitivity in both the original cohort and the validation cohort. According to a later analysis, TCR association rates differed among HLA loci, with DRB1 alleles showing the most associated TCRs and HLA-C alleles showing the fewest. The only immune exposure information available for the cohort was CMV serostatus. A later genetic analysis associated a missense DCLRE1C variant with V-gene and J-gene trimming of TCR beta chains, and an independent cohort replicated the association. The presence/absence analyses assumed that sequencing depth was roughly uniform across donors, and that assumption may not be true. In a later genetic analysis, fewer N-insertions in productive TCRs were reported among donors in an Asian-associated ancestry cluster than the roughly 700-donor mean. A few of the identified cytomegalovirus-associated TCR beta chains were confirmed in vitro to be specific for cytomegalovirus antigens. A later analysis found that most CMV-associated TCR beta chains appeared HLA-restricted, with HLA associations seemingly driven largely by CMV exposure. A further reported finding was that TCR beta sequences accurately predicted the HLA-A and HLA-B alleles for most subjects in the first cohort. In the study, 150 to 200 TCR beta chains were listed as associated with cytomegalovirus. Over 15 rarely observed V segments, including chromosome 9 orphons, were excluded from the earlier analysis of approximately 600 of the donors because counts were too low. In a later analysis, HLA-associated TCR beta chains showed more clonal expansion and lower generation probabilities than non-associated chains that were equally common. According to a later analysis, parvovirus B19, influenza, CMV and Epstein-Barr virus appeared linked to several top co-occurrence clusters. HLA typing was unavailable for some donors at each locus, so association tests used only the typed subset. Strong co-occurrence of HLA alleles, especially DR and DQ, made assigning TCR associations to individual alleles difficult. In this cohort, only TCR beta chains were sequenced, and detectable features were limited by the absence of alpha or paired-chain data. In an earlier analysis of about 540 of the donors, most TCR beta V segments were observed in productive rearrangements about 87% or about 30% of the time, broadly matching IMGT annotations. The authors suggested that the approach could potentially be generalized to other disease states and immunological phenotypes. A group of highly shared sequence variants was considered likely to be a technical artifact of the sequencing pipeline. Linkage disequilibrium might explain the correlated functional status among segregating V segments, but an unknown experimental factor could not be excluded. While some public TCRs were present in many individuals, most TCR sequences turned up only very rarely across donors. In a later analysis, over 15,000 TCR beta sequences were associated with specific HLA alleles at a false discovery rate of 0.05. Because the 87-base-pair reads could not distinguish some IMGT-functional V segments, including TRBV6-2 and TRBV6-3, those segments were excluded.

This sequence uses TRBV5-1 and TRBJ2-7; possibly the D gene is TRBD2, per 6 matching bases. Sequenced: PBMCs. This TCR came from a middle-aged man in good health and CMV-seronegative. Here the CDR3 is given as CASSLSGAARHEQYF. The DNA sequence follows: TGCGCCAGCAGCTTGTCGGGAGCAGCGAGGCACGAGCAGTACTTC.